The 22 T cell receptor beta chains given below trace back to one sample, sequenced in a study of cytomegalovirus exposure and HLA in healthy donors. The primer mix had 60 Vbeta and 13 Jbeta primers. Some clones are missing from TCRdb's copy, which holds only in-frame ones; the method was immunoSEQ multiplex PCR. Among tens of thousands of clones listed, 75% to 85% were seen once. The sample comprised PBMCs. All receptors come from a woman aged 40 to 50 in good health and CMV-seronegative.

This chain connects TRBV25-1 to TRBJ1-6; 7 nucleotides align to TRBD1. Germline V lookup: CDR1 MGHDK, CDR2 SYGVNS. The junction had 7 bases not matched to a gene; V was cut back by 6 bases and J by 5 bases. This CDR3 is 15 amino acids long. Here the CDR3 DNA reads TGTGCCAGCAGGCTGGCGGGACAGAATAATTCACCCCTCCACTTT. This codes for CASRLAGQNNSPLHF.

On this clone: The junction shows a germline mismatch at one end, possibly a read error. The rearrangement links TRBV4-3 to TRBJ1-1; D uncertain. The CDR3 consists of 12 residues. Germline CDR1 and CDR2: LGHNA and YSLEER. Here the CDR3 DNA reads TGCGCCAGCAGCCACGGGAACAATGAAGCTTTCTTT. Its translation is CASSHGNNEAFF.

The rearrangement uses TRBV19 and TRBJ1-2; no clear D. Germline CDR1 reads LNHDA; CDR2 reads SQIVND (reference sequence). This CDR3 is 15 amino acids long. V lost 4 bases, J lost 4 bases, and 16 bases lay in between. Written as DNA, the CDR3 is TGTGCCAGTAGTAATTTGGAGGGCTTGAGCTATGGCTACACCTTC. It encodes CASSNLEGLSYGYTF.

The chain employs TRBV5-4 and TRBJ1-1, with D hard to call. The V gene lost 0 bases and the J gene lost 5 bases, with 17 bases spanning the gap. The CDR3 contains 16 residues. Germline values: CDR1 SGHNT, CDR2 YYREEE (reference sequence). The CDR3, as DNA: TGTGCCAGCAGCTTGGGGCACGCTATTTCGGGGACTGAAGCTTTCTTT. Its translation: CASSLGHAISGTEAFF.

The chain carries TRBV5-5 and TRBJ1-5; D is ambiguous. The CDR3 length is 13 residues. Deletions cut 0 bases from V and 5 bases from J, with 6 bases between. The V gene's germline CDR1 is SGHKS and CDR2 YYEKEE (reference sequence). For the CDR3, the DNA is TGTGCCAGCAGCTTGGCCCCGGATCAGCCCCAGCATTTT. Its translation is CASSLAPDQPQHF.

This clone was recorded only once. The chain has TRBV15 and TRBJ2-2; 11 bases line up with TRBD1. The V gene's germline CDR1 is LNHNV and CDR2 YYDKDF (reference sequence). V trimming: 0 bases; J trimming: 7 bases; junction bases outside the gene matches: 7. This CDR3 has 17 residues. CDR3: CATSRDRTGGGIGELFF. CDR3 coding DNA: TGTGCCACCAGCAGAGATCGGACAGGGGGCGGGATCGGGGAGCTGTTTTTT. The variable domain in full, completed from reference TRBV15 and TRBJ2-2, reads DAMVIQNPRYQVTQFGKPVTLSCSQTLNHNVMYWYQQKSSQAPKLLFHYYDKDFNNEADTPDNFQSRRPNTSFCFLDIRSPGLGDTAMYLCATSRDRTGGGIGELFFGEGSRLTVL.

V usage is TRBV18 and J usage is TRBJ1-5, with TRBD1 as a possible D gene (5 bases). The CDR3 sequence is 16 residues long. Germline assignment: CDR1 KGHSH and CDR2 LQKENI. Trimming removed 3 bases from V and 1 base from J, with 13 bases in between. DNA of the CDR3: TGTGCCAGCTCACCCTGGGGGGGATCCAGCAATCAGCCCCAGCATTTT. Protein: CASSPWGGSSNQPQHF.

V gene TRBV9 combines with J gene TRBJ1-1, with 10 positions matching TRBD1. The V gene's germline CDR1 is SGDLS and CDR2 YYNGEE. This CDR3 comprises 15 residues. J was trimmed by 1 base and V by 0 bases; bases with no gene match: 0. The CDR3 spells CASSVGTGGNTEAFF. The CDR3 DNA sequence: TGTGCCAGCAGCGTAGGGACAGGGGGGAACACTGAAGCTTTCTTT.

The gene calls are TRBV2 and TRBJ1-1; D unresolved. Germline V lookup: CDR1 SNHLY, CDR2 FYNNEI. The CDR3 loop spans 15 amino acids. V was trimmed by 4 bases and J by 7 bases, leaving 19 bases between them. The CDR3 reads CASSVVRGGSGEAFF. CDR3 DNA sequence: TGTGCCAGCAGTGTCGTTCGTGGTGGTAGCGGTGAAGCTTTCTTT.

The chain combines TRBV7-2 with TRBJ1-5; TRBD1 agrees at 7 bases. Trimming removed 5 bases from V and 6 bases from J; junction bases left unmatched: 7. Germline loops: CDR1 SGHTA, CDR2 FQGNSA. CDR3 size: 14 residues. CDR3 residues: CASSQTGLVQPQHF. CDR3 DNA: TGTGCCAGCAGCCAGACAGGGCTGGTTCAGCCCCAGCATTTT.

V gene TRBV5-4 combines with J gene TRBJ1-2, with TRBD1 identical over 9 bases. CDR1 and CDR2 from the germline V gene are SGHNT and YYREEE (reference sequence). V dropped 4 bases and J dropped 0; count of bases not matched to a gene: 10. This CDR3 contains 17 residues. DNA for the CDR3: TGTGCCAGCAGCACCCCGGGACAGGGCGACGCTAACTATGGCTACACCTTC. This codes for CASSTPGQGDANYGYTF.

This clone was seen a single time. The V and J genes are TRBV7-2 and TRBJ2-3, with D perhaps TRBD1 (6 bases). Deletions cut 6 bases from V and 0 bases from J, with 16 bases between. The CDR3 totals 16 residues. Germline V CDR1 and CDR2: SGHTA, FQGNSA. The CDR3 DNA sequence: TGTGCCAGCAGGAGGGGGACCCTGGTGAGCACAGATACGCAGTATTTT. It specifies CASRRGTLVSTDTQYF.

The V call is TRBV15, the J call TRBJ2-7, with 11 bases lining up with TRBD2. V shed 3 bases and J 0 bases; nucleotides not matched to a gene: 4. The CDR3 has 16 amino acids. Per the germline V gene, CDR1 is LNHNV and CDR2 is YYDKDF (reference sequence). CDR3 residues: CATSSTSGGDSYEQYF. In nucleotides, the CDR3 is TGTGCCACCAGCAGTACTAGCGGGGGTGACTCCTACGAGCAGTACTTC.

The rearrangement joins TRBV6-5 to TRBJ1-1; the D gene is possibly TRBD1 (5 bases). The germline V gene encodes CDR1 MNHEY and CDR2 SVGAGI. V shed 5 bases and J shed 1 base, with 11 bases lying between them. The CDR3 sequence is 14 residues long. The CDR3 here is CASSLGGGNTEAFF. CDR3 in DNA: TGTGCCAGCAGTCTCGGGGGGGGGAACACTGAAGCTTTCTTT.

The gene calls are TRBV4-1 and TRBJ1-3; the match to TRBD1 covers 7 bases. V was clipped by 0 bases and J by 3 bases; unmatched bases: 5. The CDR3 totals 16 residues. CDR1 and CDR2 from the germline V gene are MGHRA and YSYEKL. The CDR3 DNA sequence: TGCGCCAGCAGCCAAGAGACAGGGAGGAATGGAAACACCATATATTTT. Amino acids: CASSQETGRNGNTIYF.

This sequence joins TRBV7-9 and TRBJ1-5; 9 positions match TRBD1. Looked up from germline, CDR1 is SEHNR and CDR2 is FQNEAQ (reference sequence). CDR3 length equals 19 residues. Losses at the gene ends were 5 bases for V and 4 bases for J; bases not matched to a gene: 18. CDR3 in DNA: TGTGCCAGCAGCCCAGGGACAGGGTCGGGGGGATCCTTAAATCAGCCCCAGCATTTT. It encodes CASSPGTGSGGSLNQPQHF.

The V and J genes are TRBV30 and TRBJ1-2; a weak D match, TRBD1 (5 bases). Trimming cost V 3 bases and J 8 bases, with 16 bases left between them. CDR1 is GTSNPN and CDR2 is SVGIG in the germline V gene (reference sequence). CDR3 length: 13 amino acids. The chain's CDR3 is CAWRGGDFGGYTF. DNA for the CDR3: TGTGCCTGGAGGGGGGGAGACTTCGGGGGCTACACCTTC. Complete variable domain (other parts from reference TRBV30 and TRBJ1-2): SQTIHQWPATLVQPVGSPLSLECTVEGTSNPNLYWYRQAAGRGLQLLFYSVGIGQISSEVPQNLSASRPQDRQFILSSKKLLLSDSGFYLCAWRGGDFGGYTFGSGTRLTVV.

The chain combines TRBV13 with TRBJ2-1; possibly TRBD1 for D (5 bases). Trimming stripped 5 bases from V and 11 bases from J, with 13 bases between. The CDR3 length is 12 residues. Germline CDR1 and CDR2: PRHDT and FYEKMQ (reference sequence). The CDR3 loop is CASSDHQGKQFF. In DNA form, the CDR3 reads TGTGCCAGCAGCGACCACCAGGGAAAGCAGTTCTTC.

The V and J genes are TRBV30 and TRBJ1-1; unclear D gene. Germline loops: CDR1 GTSNPN, CDR2 SVGIG (reference sequence). Trimming removed 1 base from V and 5 bases from J, with 8 bases in between. This CDR3 has 12 residues. The CDR3 DNA reads as TGTGCCTGGAGTGACACATGGACTGAAGCTTTCTTT. Translating it yields CAWSDTWTEAFF.

CDR3 region: CASSLAGGPSGANVLTF. In nucleotides, the CDR3 is TGCGCCAGCAGCTTGGCTGGGGGCCCCTCTGGGGCCAACGTCCTGACTTTC. The V gene is TRBV5-1, the J gene TRBJ2-6, with D tentatively TRBD1 (6 bases). The CDR3 contains 17 residues. Trimming pared 0 bases from V and 0 bases from J, leaving 10 bases between. CDR1 SGHRS and CDR2 YFSETQ come from the germline V gene.

The chain recombines TRBV9 with TRBJ2-7; weak D call: TRBD1 (5 bases). Germline assignment: CDR1 SGDLS and CDR2 YYNGEE. The CDR3 consists of 14 residues. Trimming took 4 bases from V and 2 from J, leaving 13 bases between them. CDR3 in DNA: TGTGCCAGCAGCCAACACGTGGGGCCCTACGAGCAGTACTTC. Its translation is CASSQHVGPYEQYF.

J is TRBJ1-5 and V is TRBV19; D possibly corresponds to TRBD1 (5 bases). Germline CDR1 is LNHDA and CDR2 is SQIVND (reference sequence). V lost 6 bases and J 9 bases, leaving 18 bases between the germline ends. This CDR3 comprises 14 residues. CDR3 protein: CASSSFWGDPPQHF. CDR3 nucleotides: TGTGCCAGTAGCTCTTTTTGGGGGGACCCGCCCCAGCATTTT.